A selection of T cell receptor beta chains follows, all from one sample in a study of OX40 agonist ivuxolimab in advanced cancers. The assay was immunoSEQ multiplex PCR, and TCRdb's table has in-frame clones only and misses some. This sample has under 80,000 clones, with 92% found just once. Sequenced material: CD4+ or CD8+ T cells sorted from blood, taken in a trial of the OX40 agonist ivuxolimab. These receptors all come from an adult with an advanced solid tumor such as melanoma, head and neck, liver or kidney cancer. Both conserved end residues are part of each CDR3. A D gene is named only where the DNA matches it firmly. Clone size is shown for a subset of rows, as once, few, many or a class of expanded clone.

clone size	V gene	J gene	D gene	CDR3 DNA	CDR3 protein
.	TRBV19	TRBJ2-3	.	TGTGCCAGTACCCCCTGGCAGGGATACACAGATACGCAGTATTTT	CASTPWQGYTDTQYF
.	TRBV7-9	TRBJ1-1	TRBD1	TGTGCCAGCAGCCCCTGGGACAGGGAAAGAAGCACTGAAGCTTTCTTT	CASSPWDRERSTEAFF
.	TRBV9	TRBJ1-2	TRBD1	TGTGCCAGCAGCGGAAAGTTCGGACAGGGCGGTAACTATGGCTACACCTTC	CASSGKFGQGGNYGYTF
.	TRBV7-2	TRBJ2-3	TRBD2	TGTGCCAGCAGCCAACTAGCGGGGGGTCTAGTGGATACGCAGTATTTT	CASSQLAGGLVDTQYF
.	TRBV7-9	TRBJ2-6	TRBD2	TGTGCCAGCAGCTTAGATCAGGGAGGGACTGGGGCCAACGTCCTGACTTTC	CASSLDQGGTGANVLTF
.	TRBV27	TRBJ2-7	.	TGTGCCAGCAGTTCTTACGGGAGCTCCTACGAGCAGTACTTC	CASSSYGSSYEQYF
.	TRBV6-1	TRBJ2-7	TRBD1	TGTGCCAGCAGTGGGACCGGGACAGGGCAATACGAGCAGTACTTC	CASSGTGTGQYEQYF
.	TRBV7-9	TRBJ2-1	TRBD1	TGTGCCAGCAGCCACCGGACAGGGAGATTGGATGAGCAGTTCTTC	CASSHRTGRLDEQFF
.	TRBV6-5	TRBJ2-7	.	TGTGCCAGCAGTTACTCTGCTGGTTCCTACGAGCAGTACTTC	CASSYSAGSYEQYF
.	TRBV10-2	TRBJ2-7	.	TGCGCCAGCAGGGGAGGGGGTGCCTACGAGCAGTACTTC	CASRGGGAYEQYF
.	TRBV4-3	TRBJ2-1	TRBD2	TGCGCCAGCAGCCAATCCGCCGGGACTAGCGGGGGGGCAGGAAATGAGCAGTTCTTC	CASSQSAGTSGGAGNEQFF
.	TRBV6-5	TRBJ2-7	TRBD1	TGTGCCAGCAGTGAATGGGGACAGGGTCGCGAGCAGTACTTC	CASSEWGQGREQYF
.	TRBV9	TRBJ2-2	.	TGTGCCAGCAGCCTCGAAGGGCTCTACACCGGGGAGCTGTTTTTT	CASSLEGLYTGELFF
.	TRBV5-1	TRBJ1-2	TRBD1	TGCGCCAGCAGCTTGGGTGACAGGGGAGAGTATGATGGCTACACCTTC	CASSLGDRGEYDGYTF
.	TRBV4-3	TRBJ1-1	.	TGCGCCAGCAGCCAAGATTTCAGCAACACTGAAGCTTTCTTT	CASSQDFSNTEAFF
.	TRBV30	TRBJ1-5	TRBD1	TGTGCCTGGGCCCGGACAGGGAGCAATCAGCCCCAGCATTTT	CAWARTGSNQPQHF
.	TRBV9	TRBJ2-7	.	TGTGCCAGCAGCGTAGAAGCTTCCCCCTACGAGCAGTACTTC	CASSVEASPYEQYF
.	TRBV4-3	TRBJ2-7	.	TGCGCCAGCAGCCAAGGCGGAGCCTACGAGCAGTACTTC	CASSQGGAYEQYF
once	TRBV19	TRBJ1-1	.	TGTGCCAGTAGTATAGACACAGGGAACACTGAAGCTTTCTTT	CASSIDTGNTEAFF
.	TRBV10-2	TRBJ1-1	.	TGCGCCAGCAGTCCCCTATGGGGGAACACTGAAGCTTTCTTT	CASSPLWGNTEAFF
.	TRBV30	TRBJ1-2	.	TGTGCCTGGAGTGTCCTCGGGACTTCCTACTATGGCTACACCTTC	CAWSVLGTSYYGYTF
.	TRBV2	TRBJ2-5	TRBD2	TGTGCCAGCAGTGAAGCGGGGGGGACCCCCGAAGAGACCCAGTACTTC	CASSEAGGTPEETQYF
.	TRBV13	TRBJ1-1	TRBD1	TGTGCCAGCAGCTTAGTCCAGGGGGAAGTGGCTGAAGCTTTCTTT	CASSLVQGEVAEAFF
.	TRBV7-8	TRBJ2-1	TRBD1	TGTGCCAGCGAAGGGGGCTCACTGCCCAATGAGCAGTTCTTC	CASEGGSLPNEQFF
few	TRBV27	TRBJ1-6	.	TGTGCCAGCAGTTTATCGGGGACGATGAATTCACCCCTCCACTTT	CASSLSGTMNSPLHF
.	TRBV2	TRBJ1-5	.	TGTGCCAGCAGTGAATTTGCGGACAATCAGCCCCAGCATTTT	CASSEFADNQPQHF
.	TRBV5-1	TRBJ1-1	TRBD1	TGCGCCAGCAGCTCCACAGGGGGCGCGGGCACTGAAGCTTTCTTT	CASSSTGGAGTEAFF
.	TRBV10-3	TRBJ2-7	TRBD1	TGTGCCATCAGTGATGGTACAGGGGGCACCTACGAGCAGTACTTC	CAISDGTGGTYEQYF
once	TRBV9	TRBJ1-6	.	TGTGCCAGCAGCGGCGGTGGGGGGGACTCACCCCTCCACTTT	CASSGGGGDSPLHF